This is a list of T cell receptor beta chains from one sample in a study of blood T cell repertoires in COVID-19. Assay: immunoSEQ multiplex PCR; the TCRdb copy retains only in-frame clones and omits some. The repertoire has some 300,000 clones, roughly 88% of them found once; the top ten carry approximately 7%. The sample consisted of peripheral blood. The source is a woman between 25 and 40 years old who had recovered from COVID-19. The CDR3 runs from the conserved cysteine through the conserved F or W. D genes are given only for firm matches. Clone size is given for some rows only: seen once, a few or many times, or a class if the clone is expanded.

21,TRBV7-8,.,TRBJ1-6,.,TGTGCCAGCAGCCGAGGAAGGGGAAGACTCCGGTCCGACTCCTATAATTCACCCCTCCACTTT,CASSRGRGRLRSDSYNSPLHF
15,TRBV7-8,TRBD1,TRBJ2-7,.,TGTGCCAGCAGCTTACGTGCGGGACAGGCCTACGAGCAGTACTTC,CASSLRAGQAYEQYF
18,TRBV10-3,TRBD2,TRBJ2-3,.,TGTGCCATCAGTTTGACTAGCGGGGGAATTAGGAGCACAGATACGCAGTATTTT,CAISLTSGGIRSTDTQYF
19,TRBV15,TRBD1,TRBJ1-5,.,TGTGCCACCAGCTCCTTGACAGGACAGGGAAGTCATAGCAATCAGCCCCAGCATTTT,CATSSLTGQGSHSNQPQHF
14,TRBV29-1,.,TRBJ1-1,.,TGCAGCGTTGGCACCGGGACACTCGTTACTGAAGCTTTCTTT,CSVGTGTLVTEAFF
13,TRBV19,TRBD1,TRBJ1-2,.,TGTGCCAGTAGCCGACAGGGAGGAAGTGGCTACACCTTC,CASSRQGGSGYTF
13,TRBV5-4,TRBD1,TRBJ1-5,.,TGTGCCAGCAGCTCGGACAGGGATCAGCCCCAGCATTTT,CASSSDRDQPQHF
18,TRBV5-8,.,TRBJ2-4,.,TGTGCCAGCAGCTTGACCTTTCAGGGTCTCCTAGCCAAAAACATTCAGTACTTC,CASSLTFQGLLAKNIQYF
15,TRBV7-9,.,TRBJ2-2,.,TGTGCCAGCAGCTTAGGAGGCTACAACACCGGGGAGCTGTTTTTT,CASSLGGYNTGELFF
22,TRBV5-1,TRBD2,TRBJ2-6,.,TGCGCCAGCAGCCCACGTCGTGGGGGTGGGGAGGGAGCTAGCTCTGGGGCCAACGTCCTGACTTTC,CASSPRRGGGEGASSGANVLTF
15,TRBV4-2,.,TRBJ1-2,.,TGTGCCAGCAGCCAAGAGTGGACCCGGGGCTATGGCTACACCTTC,CASSQEWTRGYGYTF
16,TRBV24-1,.,TRBJ2-7,.,TGTGCCACCAGTGATTCCTATTCGGGGACTCGGGGAGAGCAGTACTTC,CATSDSYSGTRGEQYF
15,TRBV9,TRBD1,TRBJ1-6,once,TGTGCCAGCAGCCCGGGGGGACAGGGGAATTCACCCCTCCACTTT,CASSPGGQGNSPLHF
13,TRBV28,.,TRBJ1-4,.,TGTGCCAGCGGTTTATGGCGTGGTGAAAAACTGTTTTTT,CASGLWRGEKLFF
11,TRBV21-1,.,TRBJ1-1,.,TGTGCCAGCAGCAAACGGCGAGGAGCTTTCTTT,CASSKRRGAFF
15,TRBV6-5,.,TRBJ2-3,.,TGTGCCAGCAGCCTCTCGGGGTGGGGCACAGATACGCAGTATTTT,CASSLSGWGTDTQYF
15,TRBV10-3,.,TRBJ2-2,.,TGTGCCATCAGAGACCCCGGCAGGCAAGCCGGGGAGCTGTTTTTT,CAIRDPGRQAGELFF
13,TRBV7-3,.,TRBJ2-1,.,TGTGCCAGCAGCTTAACAACAGACAATGAGCAGTTCTTC,CASSLTTDNEQFF
12,TRBV6-6,.,TRBJ1-1,once,TGTGCCAGCAGTTCCCGACAGGTAAAAGCTTTCTTT,CASSSRQVKAFF
13,TRBV12-3/TRBV12-4,.,TRBJ1-3,once,TGTGCCAGCAGTTTAAAGGGGGGAAACACCATATATTTT,CASSLKGGNTIYF
15,TRBV28,TRBD1,TRBJ1-5,.,TGTGCCACTCTTTCGGTGGGCAGGGGGGATCAGCCCCAGCATTTT,CATLSVGRGDQPQHF
17,TRBV15,.,TRBJ1-5,once,TGTGCCACCAGCAGAAAAACAGGCACCGTAATCAATCAGCCCCAGCATTTT,CATSRKTGTVINQPQHF
14,TRBV5-1,.,TRBJ2-7,.,TGCGCCAGCAGCTCTAGGGACTCGAACAGCGAGCAGTACTTC,CASSSRDSNSEQYF
14,TRBV10-3,.,TRBJ1-2,few,TGTGCCATCAGTGTGGGTAGGGGTGACTATGGCTACACCTTC,CAISVGRGDYGYTF
13,TRBV30,TRBD1,TRBJ1-2,.,TGTGCCTGGAGTTCCACAGGGGCTCATGGCTACACCTTC,CAWSSTGAHGYTF
12,TRBV2,.,TRBJ2-2,.,TGTGCCAGCAGTGAACGGGACGGGGAGCTGTTTTTT,CASSERDGELFF
12,TRBV18,.,TRBJ2-5,once,TGTGCCAGCTCACCAGAAGAGATGGCCCAGTACTTC,CASSPEEMAQYF
12,TRBV30,.,TRBJ1-1,.,TGTGCCTGGAGTAAAACGGGGGCTGAAGCTTTCTTT,CAWSKTGAEAFF
15,TRBV18,.,TRBJ2-7,.,TGTGCCAGCTCACCTGGGGGGAGTAAGGACTACGAGCAGTACTTC,CASSPGGSKDYEQYF
13,TRBV30,.,TRBJ1-3,few,TGTGCCTGGAGTAGAGTCTCTGGAAACACCATATATTTT,CAWSRVSGNTIYF
12,TRBV7-3,.,TRBJ2-1,.,TGTGCCAGCAGCTCGGGATCAGGCGGGCAGTTCTTC,CASSSGSGGQFF
15,TRBV5-1,TRBD2,TRBJ2-7,.,TGCGCCAGCAGCTACTCTAGCGGGGTCCTGAACGAGCAGTACTTC,CASSYSSGVLNEQYF
14,TRBV29-1,TRBD1,TRBJ1-3,.,TGCAGCGTCGTGGGACAGGGCTCTGGAAACACCATATATTTT,CSVVGQGSGNTIYF
13,TRBV20-1,TRBD1,TRBJ1-2,.,TGCAGTGCTAGTCGGCAGGGGGTTATTGGCTACACCTTC,CSASRQGVIGYTF
14,TRBV5-1,.,TRBJ1-1,.,TGCGCCAGCAGCCAGACCGGGACTCACACTGAAGCTTTCTTT,CASSQTGTHTEAFF
19,TRBV19,.,TRBJ2-1,.,TGTGCCAGTAGTGTCCACCCGGGACTTACCTCTAGCTCCTACAATGAGCAGTTCTTC,CASSVHPGLTSSSYNEQFF
14,TRBV5-4,TRBD1,TRBJ1-1,.,TGTGCCAGCAGCTTGGAATCAGGGGGCACTGAAGCTTTCTTT,CASSLESGGTEAFF
13,TRBV24-1,.,TRBJ2-7,.,TGTGCCACCAGTGACCCCGGAGCCTACGAGCAGTACTTC,CATSDPGAYEQYF
15,TRBV5-6,TRBD1,TRBJ2-1,.,TGTGCCAGCAGCTCACCGGGACAGGGTGACAATGAGCAGTTCTTC,CASSSPGQGDNEQFF
15,TRBV14,TRBD1,TRBJ1-4,few,TGTGCCAGCAGCCAATTTGGACAGGCTCATGAAAAACTGTTTTTT,CASSQFGQAHEKLFF